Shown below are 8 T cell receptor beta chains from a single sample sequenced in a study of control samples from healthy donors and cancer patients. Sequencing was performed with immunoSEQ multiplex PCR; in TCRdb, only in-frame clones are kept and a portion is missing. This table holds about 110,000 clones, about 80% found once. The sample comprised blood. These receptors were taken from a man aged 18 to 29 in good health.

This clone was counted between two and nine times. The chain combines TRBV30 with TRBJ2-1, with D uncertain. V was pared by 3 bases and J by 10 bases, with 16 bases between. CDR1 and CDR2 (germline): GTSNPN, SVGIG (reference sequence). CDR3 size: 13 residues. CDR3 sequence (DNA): TGTGCCTGGAGCACGAACTTAGCTGCCGAGCAGTTCTTC. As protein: CAWSTNLAAEQFF.

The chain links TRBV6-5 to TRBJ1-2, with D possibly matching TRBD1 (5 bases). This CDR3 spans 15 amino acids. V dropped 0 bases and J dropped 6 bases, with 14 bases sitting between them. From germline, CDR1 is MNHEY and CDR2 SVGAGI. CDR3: CASSYSLGAGNGYTF. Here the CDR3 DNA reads TGTGCCAGCAGTTACTCCCTCGGGGCAGGGAATGGCTACACCTTC.

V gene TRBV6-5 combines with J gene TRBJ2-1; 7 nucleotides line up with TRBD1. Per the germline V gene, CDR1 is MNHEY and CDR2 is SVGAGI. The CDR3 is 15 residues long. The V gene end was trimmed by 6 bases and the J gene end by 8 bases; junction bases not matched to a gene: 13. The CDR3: CASRSGQRAVHEQFF. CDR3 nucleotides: TGTGCCAGCAGATCGGGACAGAGGGCGGTCCATGAGCAGTTCTTC.

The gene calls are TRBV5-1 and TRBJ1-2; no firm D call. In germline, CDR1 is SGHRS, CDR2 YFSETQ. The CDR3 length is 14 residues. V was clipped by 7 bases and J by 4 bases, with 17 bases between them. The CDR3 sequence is CASGEKGLIYGYTF. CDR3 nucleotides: TGCGCCAGCGGGGAAAAGGGTTTGATCTATGGCTACACCTTC.

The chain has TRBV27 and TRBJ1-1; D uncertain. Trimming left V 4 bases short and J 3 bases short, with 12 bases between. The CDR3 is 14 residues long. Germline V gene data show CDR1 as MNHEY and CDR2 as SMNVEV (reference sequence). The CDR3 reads CASSSALGHTEAFF. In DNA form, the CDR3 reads TGTGCCAGCAGTTCGGCTCTCGGACACACTGAAGCTTTCTTT.

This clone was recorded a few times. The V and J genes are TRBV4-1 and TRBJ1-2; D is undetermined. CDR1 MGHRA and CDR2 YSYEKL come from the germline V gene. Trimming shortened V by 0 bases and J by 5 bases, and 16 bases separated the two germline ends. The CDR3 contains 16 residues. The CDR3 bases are TGCGCCAGCAGCCAAGATTTGTGGCCGTCTTCTTATGGCTACACCTTC. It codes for CASSQDLWPSSYGYTF.

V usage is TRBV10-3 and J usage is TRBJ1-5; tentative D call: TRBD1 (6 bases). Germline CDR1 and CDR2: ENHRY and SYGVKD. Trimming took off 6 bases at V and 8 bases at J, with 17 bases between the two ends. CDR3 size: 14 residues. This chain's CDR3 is CAISQGPDGEPQHF. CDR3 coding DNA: TGTGCCATCAGCCAGGGGCCCGATGGGGAGCCCCAGCATTTT.

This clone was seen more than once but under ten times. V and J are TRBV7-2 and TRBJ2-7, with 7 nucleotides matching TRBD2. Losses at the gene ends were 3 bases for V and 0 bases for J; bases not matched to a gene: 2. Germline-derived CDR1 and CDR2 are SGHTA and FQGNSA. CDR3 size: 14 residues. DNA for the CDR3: TGTGCCAGCAGCTTCCGCGGGGGCTCCTACGAGCAGTACTTC. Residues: CASSFRGGSYEQYF.